This T cell receptor (beta chain) is drawn from a study of T cells in Graves' hyperthyroidism and ophthalmopathy. Amplification of TCR beta CDR3 regions was performed using RNA transcripts as template. A set of HTBI primers served as the primers for a first-round RT-PCR of the TCR CDR3. TCRdb independently ran MiXCR on the multiplex PCR reads; one entry per CDR3 protein. The repertoire holds 500,000 or so distinct CDR3 sequences, about 16% seen once, with 29% in the top ten. This clonotype occurred many times. This CDR3 spans 15 amino acids. Germline values: CDR1 DFQATT, CDR2 SNEGSKA (reference sequence). After removal of 5 bases from V and 2 bases from J, the junction contained 8 bases not matched to a gene.

This chain links TRBV20-1 with TRBJ2-7, with TRBD1 matching 11 bases. The material sequenced was blood. This receptor was obtained from a woman in her twenties or thirties with Graves' ophthalmopathy. The CDR3, as DNA: TGCAGTGCTTGGTCTCCGGGACAGGGGGCCTACGAGCAGTACTTC. It translates to CSAWSPGQGAYEQYF.